What follows are 28 T cell receptor beta chains derived from one specimen sequenced in a study of T cell repertoires in cytomegalovirus infection. These receptors have no known antigen. TCRdb re-analysed the reads in MiXCR, keeping a single row per CDR3 protein. In the table there are some 200,000 distinct CDR3 sequences, less than 50% of which are singletons. The starting material was CD8+ T cells from cultured PBMCs, obtained from culture after CMV antigen stimulation. Every receptor here comes from a human donor in good health (CMV status not recorded). Some clones in this sample may be carry-over from other donors' samples.

The genes are TRBV27 and TRBJ2-2; 10 bases fit TRBD1. The trim removed 5 bases at V and 1 base at J, leaving 7 bases unmatched. This CDR3 is built from 17 residues. Germline assignment: CDR1 MNHEY and CDR2 SMNVEV (reference sequence). The CDR3 loop is CASSPGTGEWNTGELFF. The CDR3 DNA is TGTGCCAGCAGTCCCGGGACAGGGGAATGGAACACCGGGGAGCTGTTTTTT.

This clonotype came up a few times. The genes are TRBV4-2 and TRBJ2-7; possibly TRBD1 or TRBD2 for D (5 bases each). Germline CDR1 reads LGHNA; CDR2 reads YNFKEQ. V lost 3 bases to trimming and J lost 5 bases, with 8 bases between them. The CDR3 covers 12 residues. The DNA of the CDR3 is TGTGCCAGCAGCCAGAGAGGGGACGAGCAGTACTTC. As protein: CASSQRGDEQYF.

The sample holds a few counts of this clonotype. This chain uses TRBV29-1 with TRBJ1-1; tentatively, D is TRBD1 (5 bases). Per germline, CDR1 SQVTM and CDR2 ANQGSEA. This CDR3 contains 14 residues. The V end was cut by 4 bases, the J end by 1 base, with 13 bases between. Here the CDR3 DNA reads TGCAGCGTTGCCCCCCGGGGGACGAACACTGAAGCTTTCTTT. Amino acids: CSVAPRGTNTEAFF.

The J gene is TRBJ2-3, the V gene TRBV7-9; 7 bases align to TRBD2. V lost 2 bases, J lost 1 base, and 6 bases stayed unmatched. Germline V gene sequence: CDR1 SEHNR, CDR2 FQNEAQ (reference sequence). The CDR3 runs 16 residues. The CDR3 protein is CASSLTAAGGTDTQYF. In nucleotides, the CDR3 is TGTGCCAGCAGCTTAACGGCGGCGGGGGGCACAGATACGCAGTATTTT.

This clonotype was seen ten or more times. The genes are TRBV28 and TRBJ2-3; TRBD2 aligns across 13 bases. Germline V gene sequence: CDR1 MDHEN, CDR2 SYDVKM. The CDR3 length is 16 residues. With V trimmed by 5 bases and J by 3 bases, 5 bases remained unmatched. The CDR3 sequence is CASSPRTSGRTDTQYF. The CDR3 bases are TGTGCCAGCAGTCCTCGGACTAGCGGGAGAACAGATACGCAGTATTTT. The variable domain in full, completed from reference TRBV28 and TRBJ2-3, reads DVKVTQSSRYLVKRTGEKVFLECVQDMDHENMFWYRQDPGLGLRLIYFSYDVKMKEKGDIPEGYSVSREKKERFSLILESASTNQTSMYLCASSPRTSGRTDTQYFGPGTRLTVL.

J is TRBJ2-1 and V is TRBV7-8; 7 bases fit TRBD2. V gave up 5 bases and J gave up 2 bases; unmatched junction bases: 9. CDR3 length: 16 amino acids. Germline V gives CDR1 SGHVS, CDR2 FQNEAQ. The DNA of the CDR3 is TGTGCCAGCAGCCAGGCCGGGACTACGACCTACAATGAGCAGTTCTTC. Its translation: CASSQAGTTTYNEQFF.

This clonotype has a handful of counts. An end of the junction differs from the germline gene, which may be a read error. The chain employs TRBV7-6 and TRBJ2-1; 7 nucleotides match TRBD2. This CDR3 has 14 amino acids. Germline values: CDR1 SGHVS, CDR2 FNYEAQ. CDR3 nucleotide sequence: TGTGCTAGCAGCTCCGGACTAGGCGAGGATGAGCAGTTCTTC. Protein sequence: CASSSGLGEDEQFF.

This clonotype was counted at least ten times. The chain is built from TRBV7-8 and TRBJ1-4, with D perhaps TRBD1 (5 bases). CDR1 and CDR2 from the germline V gene are SGHVS and FQNEAQ. CDR3 size: 15 residues. The V and J ends lost 4 bases and 8 bases respectively, with 17 bases between them. The CDR3 region is CASSSRAGRQEKLFF. The CDR3 bases are TGTGCCAGCAGCTCGAGGGCAGGGCGTCAAGAAAAACTGTTTTTT.

This sequence joins TRBV7-3 and TRBJ2-1; D is possibly TRBD2 (8 bases). Looked up from germline, CDR1 is SGHTA and CDR2 is FQGTGA. The CDR3 is made up of 17 amino acids. With 3 bases removed from V and 8 bases from J, the gap between germline ends came to 23 bases. This CDR3 reads CASSFKAGLAGGDEQFF. The CDR3 DNA is TGTGCCAGCAGCTTTAAGGCCGGACTAGCAGGGGGAGATGAGCAGTTCTTC.

J is TRBJ1-2 and V is TRBV7-9, with 9 bases identical to TRBD1. Trimming at V came to 5 bases and at J to 2 bases, leaving 15 bases not matched to a gene. Germline V gene sequence: CDR1 SEHNR, CDR2 FQNEAQ (reference sequence). The CDR3 runs to 18 residues. The DNA for the CDR3 is TGTGCCAGCAGCCCTCCCCCGGGACAGGGATTAAAAAACTATGGCTACACCTTC. Translating gives CASSPPPGQGLKNYGYTF.

This clonotype was seen only a few times. V and J are TRBV2 and TRBJ2-1; 11 nucleotides agree with TRBD2. This CDR3 has 16 residues. The V segment lost 10 bases and the J segment 2 bases; nucleotides outside the gene matches: 10. Germline V gives CDR1 SNHLY, CDR2 FYNNEI. The CDR3 loop is CAIPLTSGGTYNEQFF. DNA of the CDR3: TGTGCCATTCCCCTTACTAGCGGGGGTACCTACAATGAGCAGTTCTTC.

In this sample, this clonotype turned up a few times. This rearrangement joins TRBV5-4 to TRBJ2-3; no reliable D call. CDR3 length: 16 amino acids. The V gene's germline CDR1 is SGHNT and CDR2 YYREEE (reference sequence). Trimming pared 0 bases from V and 3 bases from J, leaving 14 bases between. The CDR3 sequence: CASSLEADPLTDTQYF. DNA of the CDR3: TGTGCCAGCAGCTTGGAGGCGGACCCTTTGACAGATACGCAGTATTTT.

This chain connects TRBV19 to TRBJ1-5, with D tentatively TRBD1 (5 bases). In germline, CDR1 is LNHDA, CDR2 SQIVND (reference sequence). V was pared by 7 bases and J by 4 bases, with 23 bases between. CDR3 size: 17 residues. The CDR3 loop is CASTSPGRGGPNQPQHF. CDR3 coding DNA: TGTGCCAGTACCTCTCCTGGGAGGGGAGGCCCTAATCAGCCCCAGCATTTT. Full variable domain (rest looked up from reference TRBV19 and TRBJ1-5): DGGITQSPKYLFRKEGQNVTLSCEQNLNHDAMYWYRQDPGQGLRLIYYSQIVNDFQKGDIAEGYSVSREKKESFPLTVTSAQKNPTAFYLCASTSPGRGGPNQPQHFGDGTRLSIL.

This clonotype was found a few times. V gene TRBV7-3 combines with J gene TRBJ2-7, with D maybe TRBD1 (5 bases). The V and J ends lost 2 bases and 2 bases respectively, with 13 bases between them. CDR1 and CDR2 (germline): SGHTA, FQGTGA. This CDR3 region has 15 residues. The chain's CDR3 is CASSLDSLGPYEQYF. CDR3 coding DNA: TGTGCCAGCAGCTTAGACTCGCTGGGGCCCTACGAGCAGTACTTC.

This sequence joins TRBV27 and TRBJ2-7, with D uncertain. The CDR3 is 14 residues long. The V and J ends lost 3 bases and 5 bases respectively, with 14 bases between them. In germline, CDR1 is MNHEY, CDR2 SMNVEV (reference sequence). CDR3 amino acids: CASSLYTGRDEQYF. The CDR3 DNA sequence: TGTGCCAGCAGTTTGTACACCGGTCGAGACGAGCAGTACTTC.

CDR3 bases: TGTGCCAGCACTCTTAGGAACAGGGGGCAAGAGCAGTACTTC. It encodes CASTLRNRGQEQYF. This chain links TRBV6-6 with TRBJ2-7; 9 bases are shared with TRBD1. The CDR3 loop spans 14 amino acids. The V gene end was trimmed by 7 bases and the J gene end by 7 bases; junction bases not matched to a gene: 11. Germline CDR1 reads MNHNY; CDR2 reads SVGAGI (reference sequence).

V is TRBV7-3 and J is TRBJ2-7, with TRBD2 matching over 8 bases. The CDR3 length is 17 residues. CDR1 is SGHTA and CDR2 is FQGTGA in the germline V gene. The trim removed 2 bases at V and 0 bases at J, leaving 9 bases unmatched. In DNA form, the CDR3 reads TGTGCCAGCAGCTTAGGGCGGGGGGACTGGAGCTCCTACGAGCAGTACTTC. Protein product: CASSLGRGDWSSYEQYF. The entire variable domain, with the rest obtained from reference TRBV7-3 and TRBJ2-7, is as follows: GAGVSQTPSNKVTEKGKYVELRCDPISGHTALYWYRQSLGQGPEFLIYFQGTGAADDSGLPNDRFFAVRPEGSVSTLKIQRTERGDSAVYLCASSLGRGDWSSYEQYFGPGTRLTVT.

This clonotype showed up just a few times. V and J are TRBV7-6 and TRBJ1-6; D is undetermined. Germline loops: CDR1 SGHVS, CDR2 FNYEAQ. This CDR3 comprises 12 residues. The V gene lost 5 bases and the J gene lost 10 bases, with 9 bases spanning the gap. The DNA for the CDR3 is TGTGCCAGCAGCCCCTCGGGGTCACCCCTCCACTTT. Translated, it gives CASSPSGSPLHF.

This clonotype was seen a few times. DNA for the CDR3: TGTGCCAGCAGTCCAGGAGGGGCAGGATCGGACACCGGGGAGCTGTTTTTT. This gives the protein CASSPGGAGSDTGELFF. V and J are TRBV7-6 and TRBJ2-2; weak D call: TRBD2 (6 bases). This CDR3 contains 17 residues. Germline V gives CDR1 SGHVS, CDR2 FNYEAQ. Trimming shortened V by 6 bases and J by 3 bases, and 20 bases separated the two germline ends.

This clonotype was seen a few times. V gene TRBV27 combines with J gene TRBJ2-1, with no clear D. The V end lost 6 bases, the J end lost 14 bases, and 20 bases lay between the germline ends. The germline gives CDR1 MNHEY, CDR2 SMNVEV (reference sequence). The CDR3 is 13 residues long. This CDR3 reads CASRSTPGLWEFF. CDR3 nucleotides: TGTGCCAGCAGATCCACCCCGGGCCTCTGGGAGTTCTTC.

The chain carries TRBV7-9 and TRBJ1-2; D gene unclear. CDR3 length: 14 residues. Looked up from germline, CDR1 is SEHNR and CDR2 is FQNEAQ (reference sequence). The V end lost 1 base, the J end lost 2 bases, and 8 bases lay between the germline ends. CDR3 amino acids: CASSLESGNYGYTF. In DNA form, the CDR3 reads TGTGCCAGCAGCTTAGAGTCCGGGAACTATGGCTACACCTTC.

The chain links TRBV13 to TRBJ2-7; 10 nucleotides match TRBD1. The CDR3 loop spans 16 amino acids. The J segment lost 5 bases and the V segment lost 5 bases, leaving 12 bases of the junction unmatched. The germline CDR1 and CDR2 sequences are PRHDT and FYEKMQ (reference sequence). CDR3 DNA sequence: TGTGCCAGCAGCCCACCGCCCGGGACAGGGGATGACGAGCAGTACTTC. Translated: CASSPPPGTGDDEQYF.

This clonotype was picked up one time. The CDR3 bases are TGTGCCAGCAGCGTAGCCCGGACAGGGGGCGACTATGGCTACACCTTC. Protein sequence: CASSVARTGGDYGYTF. V usage is TRBV9 and J usage is TRBJ1-2, with TRBD1 matching 11 bases. CDR1 and CDR2 (germline): SGDLS, YYNGEE. The CDR3 covers 16 residues. J lost 3 bases, V lost 0 bases, and 4 bases had no gene match.

The chain recombines TRBV28 with TRBJ1-5, with D hard to call. V gave up 7 bases and J gave up 3 bases, with 13 bases separating them. CDR3 length: 14 amino acids. Germline V gene lookup returns CDR1 MDHEN and CDR2 SYDVKM. The CDR3 protein is CASTRRRDNQPQHF. DNA of the CDR3: TGTGCCAGCACCCGGAGGAGGGACAATCAGCCCCAGCATTTT.

This clonotype was seen a few times. The chain uses TRBV27 and TRBJ2-1; 11 nucleotides line up with TRBD2. The germline CDR1 and CDR2 sequences are MNHEY and SMNVEV (reference sequence). This CDR3 spans 15 amino acids. The J segment lost 5 bases and the V segment lost 5 bases, leaving 5 bases of the junction unmatched. CDR3 DNA: TGTGCCAGCAGTCTTAGCGGGAGGGCCAACAATGAGCAGTTCTTC. Translating gives CASSLSGRANNEQFF.

In its sample, this clonotype was seen a few times. This chain joins TRBV6-2 or TRBV6-3 and TRBJ2-1, with D possibly matching TRBD1 (6 bases). The CDR3 totals 17 residues. Germline CDR1 and CDR2: MNHEY and SVGEGT. Trimming took off 5 bases at V and 2 bases at J, with 19 bases between the two ends. The CDR3 is CASSIPVGGEAYNEQFF. The CDR3 coding sequence is TGTGCCAGCAGTATCCCTGTAGGGGGAGAAGCCTACAATGAGCAGTTCTTC.

V gene TRBV9 combines with J gene TRBJ2-1, with TRBD1 as a possible D gene (6 bases). The CDR3 consists of 16 residues. With 0 bases removed from V and 5 bases from J, the gap between germline ends came to 15 bases. Per the germline V gene, CDR1 is SGDLS and CDR2 is YYNGEE. The CDR3 sequence is CASSVGGRGRNNEQFF. The CDR3 DNA reads as TGTGCCAGCAGCGTAGGCGGCAGGGGAAGAAACAATGAGCAGTTCTTC.

The chain has TRBV27 and TRBJ1-5; TRBD1 agrees at 7 bases. Germline CDR1 is MNHEY and CDR2 is SMNVEV (reference sequence). The CDR3 consists of 17 residues. After removal of 5 bases from V and 1 base from J, the junction contained 11 bases not matched to a gene. CDR3 coding DNA: TGTGCCAGCAGTCCCCAAGTGAGCAGGGGGAGCAATCAGCCCCAGCATTTT. Its translation is CASSPQVSRGSNQPQHF.